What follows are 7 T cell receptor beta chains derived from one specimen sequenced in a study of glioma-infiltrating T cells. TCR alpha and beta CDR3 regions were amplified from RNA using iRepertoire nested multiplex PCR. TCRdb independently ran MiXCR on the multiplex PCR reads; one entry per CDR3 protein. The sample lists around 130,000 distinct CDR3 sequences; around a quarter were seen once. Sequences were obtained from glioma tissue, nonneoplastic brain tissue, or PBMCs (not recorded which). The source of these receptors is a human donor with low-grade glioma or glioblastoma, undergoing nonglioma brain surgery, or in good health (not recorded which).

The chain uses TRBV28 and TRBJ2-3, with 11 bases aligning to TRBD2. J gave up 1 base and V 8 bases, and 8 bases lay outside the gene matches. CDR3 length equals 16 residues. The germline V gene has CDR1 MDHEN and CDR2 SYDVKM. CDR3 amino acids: CASGYVAGGRTDTQYF. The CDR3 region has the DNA TGTGCCAGCGGTTACGTAGCGGGGGGGCGCACAGATACGCAGTATTTT.

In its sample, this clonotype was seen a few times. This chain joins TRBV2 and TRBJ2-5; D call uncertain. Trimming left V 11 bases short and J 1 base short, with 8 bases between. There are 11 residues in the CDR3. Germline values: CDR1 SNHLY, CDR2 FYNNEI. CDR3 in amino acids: CAGQIQETQYF. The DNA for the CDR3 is TGTGCCGGCCAGATCCAAGAGACCCAGTACTTC.

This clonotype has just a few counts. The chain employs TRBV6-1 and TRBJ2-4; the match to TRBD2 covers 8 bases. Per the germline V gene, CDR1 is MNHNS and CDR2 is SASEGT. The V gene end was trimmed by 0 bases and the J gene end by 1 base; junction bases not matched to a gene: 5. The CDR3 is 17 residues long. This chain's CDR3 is CASSEALRGGAKNIQYF. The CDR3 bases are TGTGCCAGCAGTGAAGCGCTTCGGGGGGGCGCCAAAAACATTCAGTACTTC.

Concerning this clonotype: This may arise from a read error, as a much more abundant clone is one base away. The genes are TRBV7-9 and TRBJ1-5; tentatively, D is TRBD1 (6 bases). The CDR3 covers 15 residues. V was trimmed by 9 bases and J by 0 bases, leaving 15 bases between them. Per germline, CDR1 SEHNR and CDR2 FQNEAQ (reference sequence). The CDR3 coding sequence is TGTGCCAGTTGGGACAACTCTTATAGCAATCAGCCCCAGCATTTT. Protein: CASWDNSYSNQPQHF.

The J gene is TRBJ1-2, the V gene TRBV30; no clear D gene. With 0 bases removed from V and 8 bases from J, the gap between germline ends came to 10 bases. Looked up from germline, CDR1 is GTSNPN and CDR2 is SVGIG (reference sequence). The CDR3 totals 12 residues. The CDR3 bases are TGTGCCTGGAGTGTACAATCCTGGGGCTACACCTTC. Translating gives CAWSVQSWGYTF.

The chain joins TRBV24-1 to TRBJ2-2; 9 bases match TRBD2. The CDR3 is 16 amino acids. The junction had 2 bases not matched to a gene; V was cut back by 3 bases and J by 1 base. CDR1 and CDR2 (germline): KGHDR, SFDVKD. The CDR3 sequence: CATSDASGENTGELFF. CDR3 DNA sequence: TGTGCCACCAGTGATGCTAGCGGGGAGAACACCGGGGAGCTGTTTTTT.

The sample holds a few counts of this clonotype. CDR3 residues: CASSLDPEGSYNEQFF. The CDR3 DNA reads as TGTGCCAGCAGCTTAGATCCGGAGGGCTCCTACAATGAGCAGTTCTTC. V gene TRBV11-2 combines with J gene TRBJ2-1; tentatively, D is TRBD2 (6 bases). The ends were cut back, 0 bases at V and 0 bases at J, with 9 bases in the middle. The CDR3 contains 16 residues. CDR1 is SGHAT and CDR2 is FQNNGV in the germline V gene.